The 10 T cell receptor beta chains below were found in one sample sequenced in a study of T cells in Graves' hyperthyroidism and ophthalmopathy. There were TCR beta CDR3 regions amplified from RNA transcripts. RT-PCR in the first round (using the HTBI primer set) targeted the TCR CDR3. One entry per CDR3 protein results from TCRdb running MiXCR on the multiplex PCR reads. The data show a few hundred thousand distinct CDR3 sequences, 15% seen once. The source material was blood. The receptor source for this set is a woman aged 25 to 39 with Graves' hyperthyroidism.

This clonotype was detected ten times or more. This sequence joins TRBV18 and TRBJ1-4; 7 bases agree with TRBD1. CDR1 and CDR2 (germline): KGHSH, LQKENI. This CDR3 is 15 amino acids long. Trimming cost V 6 bases and J 0 bases; bases outside gene matches: 4. CDR3 amino acids: CASSGTASTNEKLFF. The DNA of the CDR3 is TGTGCCAGCTCCGGGACAGCCTCAACTAATGAAAAACTGTTTTTT.

The gene calls are TRBV5-5 and TRBJ1-2; the match to TRBD1 covers 11 bases. The V gene's germline CDR1 is SGHKS and CDR2 YYEKEE (reference sequence). The CDR3 length is 17 residues. V dropped 5 bases and J dropped 0; count of bases not matched to a gene: 9. The CDR3 loop is CASRPWTGGWSNYGYTF. The CDR3 nucleotides are TGTGCCAGCAGACCTTGGACAGGGGGCTGGTCTAACTATGGCTACACCTTC.

The table lists this clonotype with many counts. This sequence joins TRBV12-3 or TRBV12-4 and TRBJ1-4; TRBD1 matches 8 bases. The CDR3 extends over 14 amino acids. After removal of 6 bases from V and 4 bases from J, the junction contained 4 bases not matched to a gene. CDR3 DNA sequence: TGTGCCAGCAGCCAGGGGGCCCGTAATGAAAAACTGTTTTTT. Its translation: CASSQGARNEKLFF.

This clonotype was seen a handful of times. Its ends do not fully match the called genes, so a read error is possible. This rearrangement joins TRBV20-1 to TRBJ2-7, with TRBD2 matching 7 bases. This CDR3 comprises 12 residues. Germline lookup yields CDR1 DFQATT and CDR2 SNEGSKA (reference sequence). The CDR3, as DNA: TGCAGTACTAGCGTCGAGGGGAACGAGCAGTACTTC. Amino acids: CSTSVEGNEQYF.

This clonotype came up many times. V and J are TRBV9 and TRBJ1-3, with 7 bases fitting TRBD1. Unmatched junction bases numbered 7, after V lost 4 bases and J lost 0 bases. CDR3 length: 16 amino acids. Germline CDR1 is SGDLS and CDR2 is YYNGEE. CDR3: CASSPRQGFSGNTIYF. The CDR3 nucleotides read TGTGCCAGCAGCCCCCGACAGGGTTTCTCTGGAAACACCATATATTTT.

This clonotype has ten or more counts. The chain couples TRBV7-6 to TRBJ2-2; D is unresolved. The CDR3 covers 12 residues. Trimming left V 4 bases short and J 3 bases short, with 3 bases between. The germline V gene encodes CDR1 SGHVS and CDR2 FNYEAQ. The CDR3 sequence: CASSWDTGELFF. DNA of the CDR3: TGTGCCAGCAGCTGGGACACCGGGGAGCTGTTTTTT.

V and J are TRBV9 and TRBJ2-1, with TRBD2 matching over 8 bases. This CDR3 contains 15 residues. Germline V gene data show CDR1 as SGDLS and CDR2 as YYNGEE. After removal of 0 bases from V and 6 bases from J, the junction contained 5 bases not matched to a gene. CDR3 amino acids: CASSVGVSGSNEQFF. In nucleotides, the CDR3 is TGTGCCAGCAGCGTAGGGGTAAGCGGGAGCAATGAGCAGTTCTTC.

The chain is built from TRBV6-4 and TRBJ1-3; no definite D call. Between the trimmed V and J ends, which lost 2 bases and 2 bases, there was a span of 4 bases. The CDR3 extends over 13 amino acids. Germline loops: CDR1 MRHNA, CDR2 SNTAGT. CDR3 sequence reads: CASSDGPGNTIYF. The CDR3, as DNA: TGTGCCAGCAGTGACGGACCTGGAAACACCATATATTTT.

This clonotype was detected ten times or more. The chain recombines TRBV20-1 with TRBJ1-1; 8 bases are a match to TRBD1. The CDR3 loop spans 15 amino acids. Germline CDR1 is DFQATT and CDR2 is SNEGSKA (reference sequence). Losses at the gene ends were 5 bases for V and 3 bases for J; bases not matched to a gene: 11. Here the CDR3 reads CSAPDRGWTDTEAFF. For the CDR3, the DNA is TGCAGTGCTCCCGACAGGGGTTGGACGGACACTGAAGCTTTCTTT.

The table lists this clonotype with many counts. V is TRBV3-1 and J is TRBJ2-1, with D possibly TRBD2 on 5 matching bases. V dropped 2 bases and J dropped 5 bases, with 13 bases sitting between them. This CDR3 is 15 amino acids long. CDR1 and CDR2 from the germline V gene are LGHDT and YNNKEL (reference sequence). CDR3 in amino acids: CASSQMDGVNNEQFF. CDR3 nucleotides: TGTGCCAGCAGCCAAATGGACGGGGTAAACAATGAGCAGTTCTTC.